A single sample gave rise to the 28 T cell receptor beta chains below, sequenced in a study of cytomegalovirus exposure and HLA in healthy donors listed by TCRdb under 2017. Libraries were prepared through the immunoSEQ multiplex PCR assay. A mixture of 60 forward primers for TCR Vbeta segments and 13 reverse primers for TCR Jbeta segments was used in the multiplex PCR. TCRdb obtained this table from immuneACCESS and retained in-frame rearrangements with V and J assigned. These tables miss some clones; where compared with another copy, unresolved V genes account for less than half of the shortfall, and the remainder is unexplained. The sample data list 36,000 or so clones, and 80% to 90% of these were observed just once. Of the sample, around 3.6% falls within the top ten clones. The source material was PBMCs. Receptors originate from a woman aged 18-30 years in good health and CMV-seronegative.

The chain carries TRBV19 and TRBJ2-7; D may be TRBD1 (6 bases). Trimming left V 2 bases short and J 2 bases short, with 19 bases between. The germline gives CDR1 LNHDA, CDR2 SQIVND (reference sequence). The CDR3 is made up of 17 amino acids. In nucleotides, the CDR3 is TGTGCCAGTAGTATACGGGACACTTATACGCGAACCTACGAGCAGTACTTC. Translating it yields CASSIRDTYTRTYEQYF.

The chain has TRBV5-1 and TRBJ2-5; tentatively, D is TRBD2 (5 bases). Germline CDR1 reads SGHRS; CDR2 reads YFSETQ. This CDR3 contains 14 residues. The germline V and J ends were trimmed by 3 bases and 5 bases, with 14 bases remaining between them. CDR3 sequence reads: CASSSGLSRETQYF. DNA for the CDR3: TGCGCCAGCAGCTCCGGACTGAGTCGGGAGACCCAGTACTTC. The full variable domain, completed using reference TRBV5-1 and TRBJ2-5, is KAGVTQTPRYLIKTRGQQVTLSCSPISGHRSVSWYQQTPGQGLQFLFEYFSETQRNKGNFPGRFSGRQFSNSRSEMNVSTLELGDSALYLCASSSGLSRETQYFGPGTRLLVL.

The chain is built from TRBV27 and TRBJ2-1, with TRBD2 matching 11 bases. V trimming: 4 bases; J trimming: 2 bases; junction bases outside the gene matches: 4. The CDR3 covers 16 residues. Germline-derived CDR1 and CDR2 are MNHEY and SMNVEV (reference sequence). The CDR3 DNA follows: TGTGCCAGCAGTTCGCTAGCGGGAGGACCCTACAATGAGCAGTTCTTC. This encodes CASSSLAGGPYNEQFF.

In nucleotides, the CDR3 is TGTGCCAGCAGCTTAGGAACTAGCGGGATTATCTCCTACAATGAGCAGTTCTTC. It yields the protein CASSLGTSGIISYNEQFF. J is TRBJ2-1 and V is TRBV7-4; 10 bases align to TRBD2. V lost 1 base and J lost 0; bases outside the gene matches: 6. Per the germline V gene, CDR1 is SGHVT and CDR2 is SQSDAQ. This CDR3 region has 18 residues. Full variable domain (rest looked up from reference TRBV7-4 and TRBJ2-1): GAGVSQSPRYKVAKRGRDVALRCDSISGHVTLYWYRQTLGQGSEVLTYSQSDAQRDKSGRPSGRFSAERPERSVSTLKIQRTEQGDSAVYLCASSLGTSGIISYNEQFFGPGTRLTVL.

The chain has TRBV5-1 and TRBJ2-5, with TRBD2 as a possible D gene (6 bases). The CDR3 covers 14 residues. CDR1 is SGHRS and CDR2 is YFSETQ in the germline V gene. V was pared by 6 bases and J by 4 bases, with 16 bases between. CDR3 in amino acids: CASTSGRAGETQYF. CDR3 coding DNA: TGCGCCAGCACATCCGGTCGAGCGGGAGAGACCCAGTACTTC.

The chain employs TRBV27 and TRBJ2-7; the D is unclear. Trimming cost V 8 bases and J 6 bases, with 20 bases left between them. CDR3 length: 14 residues. Germline V gene data show CDR1 as MNHEY and CDR2 as SMNVEV (reference sequence). The CDR3 region has the DNA TGTGCCAGCGGCGCGTCTGGAGCTTTGGGCGAGCAGTACTTC. Translated, it gives CASGASGALGEQYF.

V and J are TRBV7-9 and TRBJ1-6, with 7 bases fitting TRBD1. This CDR3 has 15 residues. CDR1 is SEHNR, CDR2 FQNEAQ, per germline (reference sequence). Trimming cost V 3 bases and J 7 bases; bases outside gene matches: 6. The CDR3, as DNA: TGTGCCAGCAGCTTGAGACAGGGTAACAATTCACCCCTCCACTTT. Encoded protein: CASSLRQGNNSPLHF.

The chain recombines TRBV4-1 with TRBJ2-1; 14 nucleotides match TRBD2. Germline CDR1 MGHRA, CDR2 YSYEKL. The V segment lost 1 base and the J segment 8 bases; nucleotides outside the gene matches: 7. The CDR3 is made up of 17 amino acids. The CDR3 sequence: CASSQARLAGGPDEQFF. CDR3 bases: TGCGCCAGCAGCCAAGCTCGACTAGCGGGGGGGCCGGATGAGCAGTTCTTC.

The chain carries TRBV6-5 and TRBJ2-7; 9 bases line up with TRBD1. CDR1 is MNHEY and CDR2 is SVGAGI in the germline V gene. CDR3 length: 14 amino acids. V dropped 5 bases and J dropped 4; count of bases not matched to a gene: 6. The CDR3 nucleotides are TGTGCCAGCAGTCGGACAGGGGACTCATACGAGCAGTACTTC. This codes for CASSRTGDSYEQYF.

The rearrangement links TRBV18 to TRBJ1-6, with a possible D match to TRBD1 (6 bases). V was pared by 1 base and J by 2 bases, with 6 bases between. The CDR3 is 15 amino acids. CDR1 KGHSH and CDR2 LQKENI come from the germline V gene. CDR3 region: CASSPQGAYNSPLHF. The CDR3 DNA is TGTGCCAGCTCACCACAGGGGGCCTATAATTCACCCCTCCACTTT.

The chain has TRBV2 and TRBJ2-3; D ambiguous. CDR1 and CDR2 (germline): SNHLY, FYNNEI. The CDR3 totals 14 residues. V was pared by 6 bases and J by 0 bases, with 10 bases between. CDR3 DNA sequence: TGTGCCAGCAGCCGCGGTCGTAGCACAGATACGCAGTATTTT. It specifies CASSRGRSTDTQYF.

The chain carries TRBV25-1 and TRBJ2-1; weak D call: TRBD2 (6 bases). Trimming left V 3 bases short and J 4 bases short, with 13 bases between. The CDR3 is 15 amino acids. Germline CDR1 is MGHDK and CDR2 is SYGVNS. CDR3 sequence reads: CASSDLLALYNEQFF. Written as DNA, the CDR3 is TGTGCCAGCAGTGACCTGCTAGCGCTATACAATGAGCAGTTCTTC.

The chain combines TRBV6-1 with TRBJ1-1; TRBD1 agrees at 8 bases. Trimming removed 6 bases from V and 1 base from J; junction bases left unmatched: 7. The CDR3 loop spans 15 amino acids. Germline V gene lookup returns CDR1 MNHNS and CDR2 SASEGT. The CDR3 reads CASRGQGAGNTEAFF. The CDR3 DNA follows: TGTGCCAGCAGGGGGCAGGGGGCTGGGAACACTGAAGCTTTCTTT.

This sequence joins TRBV4-1 and TRBJ2-1; TRBD1 matches 7 bases. Germline V gene sequence: CDR1 MGHRA, CDR2 YSYEKL. Unmatched junction bases numbered 1, after V lost 2 bases and J lost 3 bases. The CDR3 sequence is 14 residues long. DNA for the CDR3: TGCGCCAGCAGCCAACGGACAGGCTACAATGAGCAGTTCTTC. This sequence encodes CASSQRTGYNEQFF.

This chain joins TRBV7-9 and TRBJ1-4, with D possibly TRBD1 on 5 matching bases. V was clipped by 5 bases and J by 3 bases, with 19 bases between them. This CDR3 region has 17 residues. Per germline, CDR1 SEHNR and CDR2 FQNEAQ (reference sequence). The CDR3 coding sequence is TGTGCCAGCAGCCGGACCCTTGACAGTTCTTCTAATGAAAAACTGTTTTTT. It specifies CASSRTLDSSSNEKLFF. Using reference TRBV7-9 and TRBJ1-4 for the parts outside the CDR3, the full variable domain is DTGVSQNPRHKITKRGQNVTFRCDPISEHNRLYWYRQTLGQGPEFLTYFQNEAQLEKSRLLSDRFSAERPKGSFSTLEIQRTEQGDSAMYLCASSRTLDSSSNEKLFFGSGTQLSVL.

This rearrangement joins TRBV12-5 to TRBJ2-1; no clear D. The V and J ends lost 0 bases and 10 bases respectively, with 10 bases between them. The CDR3 covers 13 residues. CDR1 is LGHNT, CDR2 FRNRAP, per germline. The chain's CDR3 is CASGLVLGREQFF. The CDR3 DNA reads TGTGCTAGTGGTTTGGTACTGGGCAGAGAGCAGTTCTTC. Together with reference TRBV12-5 and TRBJ2-1, the CDR3 gives the full variable domain: DARVTQTPRHKVTEMGQEVTMRCQPILGHNTVFWYRQTMMQGLELLAYFRNRAPLDDSGMPKDRFSAEMPDATLATLKIQPSEPRDSAVYFCASGLVLGREQFFGPGTRLTVL.

This chain connects TRBV4-1 to TRBJ1-3, with D maybe TRBD1 (6 bases). The CDR3 has 19 amino acids. Germline-derived CDR1 and CDR2 are MGHRA and YSYEKL. Trimming left V 2 bases short and J 0 bases short, with 20 bases between. CDR3 region: CASSQHISGTLVSGNTIYF. The CDR3 DNA sequence: TGCGCCAGCAGCCAACATATATCCGGGACATTAGTCTCTGGAAACACCATATATTTT.

The J gene is TRBJ2-5, the V gene TRBV7-8; D might be TRBD2 (6 bases). Germline CDR1 and CDR2: SGHVS and FQNEAQ. V dropped 0 bases and J dropped 1 base, with 21 bases sitting between them. The CDR3 sequence is 19 residues long. The CDR3 protein is CASSLALIPQRVTQETQYF. The CDR3 DNA reads as TGTGCCAGCAGCTTAGCGCTAATCCCCCAGCGGGTGACCCAAGAGACCCAGTACTTC.

J is TRBJ1-1 and V is TRBV2, with D possibly matching TRBD1 (5 bases). The CDR3 consists of 16 residues. The germline gives CDR1 SNHLY, CDR2 FYNNEI. Trimming shortened V by 6 bases and J by 1 base, and 18 bases separated the two germline ends. This chain's CDR3 is CASRARVASTNTEAFF. In nucleotides, the CDR3 is TGTGCCAGCAGGGCCAGGGTAGCCTCAACGAACACTGAAGCTTTCTTT.

The rearrangement uses TRBV9 and TRBJ1-2; no reliable D call. Trimming took 3 bases from V and 8 from J, leaving 8 bases between them. The CDR3 consists of 11 residues. The V gene's germline CDR1 is SGDLS and CDR2 YYNGEE. CDR3 region: CASSGQRGYTF. The CDR3 coding sequence is TGTGCCAGCAGCGGGCAGCGGGGCTACACCTTC. Full variable domain (rest looked up from reference TRBV9 and TRBJ1-2): DSGVTQTPKHLITATGQRVTLRCSPRSGDLSVYWYQQSLDQGLQFLIQYYNGEERAKGNILERFSAQQFPDLHSELNLSSLELGDSALYFCASSGQRGYTFGSGTRLTVV.

The rearrangement links TRBV11-3 to TRBJ2-1, with 9 bases fitting TRBD2. Germline CDR1 and CDR2: SGHNT and YENEEA. With V trimmed by 5 bases and J by 1 base, 9 bases remained unmatched. The CDR3 is 17 amino acids. The DNA of the CDR3 is TGTGCCAGCAGCGGAGGGTCAGCGGGGGGATCCTACAATGAGCAGTTCTTC. Protein: CASSGGSAGGSYNEQFF. The variable domain in full, with the rest retrieved from reference TRBV11-3 and TRBJ2-1, is EAGVVQSPRYKIIEKKQPVAFWCNPISGHNTLYWYLQNLGQGPELLIRYENEEAVDDSQLPKDRFSAERLKGVDSTLKIQPAELGDSAVYLCASSGGSAGGSYNEQFFGPGTRLTVL.

The J gene is TRBJ1-2, the V gene TRBV6-1, with 10 nucleotides matching TRBD1. This CDR3 is 14 amino acids long. Germline-derived CDR1 and CDR2 are MNHNS and SASEGT. Trimming took 10 bases from V and 7 from J; bases not matched to a gene: 12. The CDR3: CATLRGQGLGGYTF. The CDR3 bases are TGTGCCACCCTGAGGGGACAGGGGCTCGGTGGCTACACCTTC.

The sample holds one count of this clone. The chain uses TRBV19 and TRBJ1-2; D is unresolved. The germline CDR1 and CDR2 sequences are LNHDA and SQIVND (reference sequence). The CDR3 has 15 residues. With 5 bases removed from V and 5 bases from J, the gap between germline ends came to 18 bases. CDR3 sequence (DNA): TGTGCCAGTAGTCATCAGGTGAACCTTCGGTATGGCTACACCTTC. Amino acids: CASSHQVNLRYGYTF.

The rearrangement uses TRBV5-1 and TRBJ1-1, with 11 bases lining up with TRBD1. The CDR3 length is 16 residues. Germline V CDR1 and CDR2: SGHRS, YFSETQ. V was clipped by 3 bases and J by 4 bases; unmatched bases: 8. CDR3 coding DNA: TGCGCCAGCAGCTCTTGGACAGGGGGCGCGGGCACTGAAGCTTTCTTT. This gives the protein CASSSWTGGAGTEAFF.

The genes are TRBV6-4 and TRBJ2-6; 10 bases are shared with TRBD1. Germline loops: CDR1 MRHNA, CDR2 SNTAGT. This CDR3 contains 16 residues. The junction had 4 bases not matched to a gene; V was cut back by 4 bases and J by 4 bases. CDR3 nucleotide sequence: TGTGCCAGCAGTGGGACAGGGGGTAGCGGGGCCAACGTCCTGACTTTC. It is translated as CASSGTGGSGANVLTF.

CDR3 loop: CASSVVQAGEQFF. In nucleotides, the CDR3 is TGTGCCAGCAGCGTAGTACAGGCTGGTGAGCAGTTCTTC. The chain links TRBV9 to TRBJ2-1; D is perhaps TRBD1 (5 bases). Germline loops: CDR1 SGDLS, CDR2 YYNGEE. V was trimmed by 0 bases and J by 9 bases, leaving 10 bases between them. The CDR3 covers 13 residues.

This clone was seen only once. V gene TRBV4-3 combines with J gene TRBJ1-1; no firm D call. Trimming removed 0 bases at V and 0 bases at J, with 8 bases between. The CDR3 sequence is 15 residues long. Germline CDR1 LGHNA, CDR2 YSLEER. The CDR3 protein is CASSQERRMNTEAFF. Here the CDR3 DNA reads TGCGCCAGCAGCCAAGAGCGCAGGATGAACACTGAAGCTTTCTTT.

The CDR3 sequence is CASRLAGAEQFF. The CDR3 DNA follows: TGCGCCAGCAGACTAGCGGGAGCTGAGCAGTTCTTC. This chain connects TRBV5-1 to TRBJ2-1; TRBD2 agrees at 11 bases. Germline assignment: CDR1 SGHRS and CDR2 YFSETQ. This CDR3 has 12 residues. V shed 5 bases and J 9 bases; nucleotides not matched to a gene: 1.